The 4 T cell receptor beta chains below come from one sample, sequenced in a study of cytomegalovirus exposure and HLA in healthy donors. Primers included in the PCR were 60 Vbeta and 13 Jbeta primers. Sequencing used immunoSEQ multiplex PCR; TCRdb keeps in-frame clones, though not all of them. The sample yields some 200,000 clones, more than 60% seen once. Material: PBMCs. These receptors were taken from a man aged 50 to 60 in good health and CMV-seronegative.

This chain joins TRBV5-1 and TRBJ2-7, with 8 bases lining up with TRBD1. The J segment lost 3 bases and the V segment lost 3 bases, leaving 5 bases of the junction unmatched. The CDR3 has 14 amino acids. Germline loops: CDR1 SGHRS, CDR2 YFSETQ. The CDR3 DNA follows: TGCGCCAGCAGCTCTCGGACAGGGAACTACGAGCAGTACTTC. It yields the protein CASSSRTGNYEQYF.

This clone was observed a handful of times. This chain connects TRBV5-1 to TRBJ2-1; a weak D match, TRBD2 (6 bases). CDR3 length: 14 residues. Germline-derived CDR1 and CDR2 are SGHRS and YFSETQ. V shed 1 base and J shed 7 bases, with 12 bases lying between them. In nucleotides, the CDR3 is TGCGCCAGCAGCTTGATGAGGGCGGGGAATGAGCAGTTCTTC. Translated, it gives CASSLMRAGNEQFF.

The chain has TRBV19 and TRBJ2-2; TRBD1 is a possible D gene (6 bases). The CDR3 consists of 14 residues. V lost 5 bases to trimming and J lost 6 bases, with 13 bases between them. Germline V lookup: CDR1 LNHDA, CDR2 SQIVND (reference sequence). The CDR3 here is CASSAQGWSGELFF. Here the CDR3 DNA reads TGTGCCAGTAGTGCACAGGGTTGGTCCGGGGAGCTGTTTTTT.

The V gene is TRBV27, the J gene TRBJ2-1; 7 bases map to TRBD2. Germline lookup yields CDR1 MNHEY and CDR2 SMNVEV (reference sequence). J lost 4 bases, V lost 7 bases, and 10 bases had no gene match. The CDR3 is 15 amino acids. The DNA for the CDR3 is TGTGCCAGCACCACAATAGCCGGGAGGTACAATGAGCAGTTCTTC. Translation: CASTTIAGRYNEQFF.